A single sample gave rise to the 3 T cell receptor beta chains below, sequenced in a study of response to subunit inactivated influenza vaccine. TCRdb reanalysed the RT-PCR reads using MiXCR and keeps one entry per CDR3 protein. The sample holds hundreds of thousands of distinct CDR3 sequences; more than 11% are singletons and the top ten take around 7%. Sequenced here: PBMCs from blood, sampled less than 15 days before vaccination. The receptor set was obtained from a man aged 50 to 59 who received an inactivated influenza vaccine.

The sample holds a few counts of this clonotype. The CDR3 sequence is CASSRGAFSYEQYF. CDR3 bases: TGTGCCAGCAGTAGGGGCGCCTTTTCCTACGAGCAGTACTTC. This rearrangement joins TRBV12-3 or TRBV12-4 to TRBJ2-7; D is perhaps TRBD1 (5 bases). The CDR3 spans 14 residues. V was trimmed by 5 bases and J by 1 base, leaving 12 bases between them.

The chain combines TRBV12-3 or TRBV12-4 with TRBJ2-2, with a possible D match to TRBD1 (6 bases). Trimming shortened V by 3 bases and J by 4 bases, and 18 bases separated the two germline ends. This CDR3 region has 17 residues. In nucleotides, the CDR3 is TGTGCCAGCAGTTTCGCAGTCGGCAGGGGACGCACCGGGGAGCTGTTTTTT. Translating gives CASSFAVGRGRTGELFF.

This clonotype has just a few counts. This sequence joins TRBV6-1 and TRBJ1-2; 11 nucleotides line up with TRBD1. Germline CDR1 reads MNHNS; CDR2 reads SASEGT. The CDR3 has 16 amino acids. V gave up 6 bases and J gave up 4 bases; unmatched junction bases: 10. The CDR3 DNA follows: TGTGCCAGCAGAAGCCGCCGCGGACAGGGGGCCTATGGCTACACCTTC. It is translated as CASRSRRGQGAYGYTF.